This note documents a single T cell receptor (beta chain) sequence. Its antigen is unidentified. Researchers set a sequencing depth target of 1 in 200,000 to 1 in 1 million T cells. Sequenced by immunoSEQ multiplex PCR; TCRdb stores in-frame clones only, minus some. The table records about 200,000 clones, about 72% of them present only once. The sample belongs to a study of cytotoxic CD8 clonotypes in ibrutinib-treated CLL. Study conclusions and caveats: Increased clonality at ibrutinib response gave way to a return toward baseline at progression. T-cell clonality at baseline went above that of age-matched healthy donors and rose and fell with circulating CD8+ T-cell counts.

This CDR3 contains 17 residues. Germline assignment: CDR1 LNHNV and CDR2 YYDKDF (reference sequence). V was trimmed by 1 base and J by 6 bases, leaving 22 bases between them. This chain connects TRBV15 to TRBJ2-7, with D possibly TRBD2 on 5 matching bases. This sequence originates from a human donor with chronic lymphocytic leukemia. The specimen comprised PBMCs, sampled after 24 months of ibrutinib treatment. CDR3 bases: TGTGCCACCAGCAGAGGATTTCGGCTATCCGAGGGTTCCGAGCAGTACTTC. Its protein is CATSRGFRLSEGSEQYF.